The 7 T cell receptor beta chains reported below all come from one sample, sequenced in a study of early T cells in non-severe SARS-CoV-2 infection. A single record per CDR3 protein comes from TCRdb applying MiXCR to the 5' RACE reads. Of around 25,000 distinct CDR3 sequences listed, around 5.4% are singletons. The sequencing input was whole blood. The receptors shown here come from an adult who was a healthcare worker with PCR-confirmed SARS-CoV-2 infection or an uninfected control (not recorded which).

This clonotype was picked up a small number of times. The chain joins TRBV5-4 to TRBJ2-1, with TRBD2 identical over 10 bases. Trimming at V came to 3 bases and at J to 5 bases, leaving 5 bases not matched to a gene. Germline values: CDR1 SGHNT, CDR2 YYREEE (reference sequence). CDR3 length: 15 residues. The CDR3: CASSSERGGHNEQFF. CDR3 sequence (DNA): TGTGCCAGCAGCTCAGAGCGGGGGGGCCACAATGAGCAGTTCTTC.

In this sample, this clonotype is medium-sized (0.01 to 0.1%). The rearrangement uses TRBV7-6 and TRBJ2-2, with D tentatively TRBD1 or TRBD2 (6 bases each). The germline CDR1 and CDR2 sequences are SGHVS and FNYEAQ. The ends were cut back, 8 bases at V and 7 bases at J, with 11 bases in the middle. CDR3 length equals 12 residues. The CDR3 loop reads CASGGQVGELFF. CDR3 sequence (DNA): TGTGCCAGCGGGGGGCAGGTCGGGGAGCTGTTTTTT.

This clonotype appeared a few times. This chain uses TRBV3-1 with TRBJ1-1; no clear D gene. V lost 2 bases and J 5 bases, leaving 15 bases between the germline ends. The CDR3 has 15 residues. Germline CDR1 LGHDT, CDR2 YNNKEL (reference sequence). The CDR3: CASSQQANLGTEAFF. The DNA for the CDR3 is TGTGCCAGCAGCCAACAAGCGAACCTTGGGACTGAAGCTTTCTTT. Full variable domain (remainder filled in from reference TRBV3-1 and TRBJ1-1): DTAVSQTPKYLVTQMGNDKSIKCEQNLGHDTMYWYKQDSKKFLKIMFSYNNKELIINETVPNRFSPKSPDKAHLNLHINSLELGDSAVYFCASSQQANLGTEAFFGQGTRLTVV.

This clonotype was recorded at least ten times. The V call is TRBV6-6, the J call TRBJ1-4; D gene unclear. Germline-derived CDR1 and CDR2 are MNHNY and SVGAGI (reference sequence). This CDR3 region has 16 residues. V was cut by 4 bases and J by 0 bases, with 12 bases left in between. The CDR3 here is CASSLERDATNEKLFF. CDR3 nucleotide sequence: TGTGCCAGCAGTTTAGAAAGGGATGCAACTAATGAAAAACTGTTTTTT.

This clonotype was found a few times. The rearrangement uses TRBV6-5 and TRBJ2-3; TRBD2 agrees at 8 bases. Per germline, CDR1 MNHEY and CDR2 SVGAGI. J lost 6 bases, V lost 3 bases, and 8 bases had no gene match. The CDR3 consists of 15 residues. This CDR3 is CASSYSGGAWDTQYF. Here the CDR3 DNA reads TGTGCCAGCAGTTATTCGGGGGGGGCATGGGATACGCAGTATTTT.

Sample share makes this clonotype medium-sized (0.01 to 0.1%). This chain uses TRBV29-1 with TRBJ2-5, with 7 bases matching TRBD2. Per the germline V gene, CDR1 is SQVTM and CDR2 is ANQGSEA. The V and J ends lost 4 bases and 4 bases, in that order; junction bases with no gene match: 6. The CDR3 has 13 residues. The DNA for the CDR3 is TGCAGCGTTGTGGGGGGGGTGCGAGAGACCCAGTACTTC. It yields the protein CSVVGGVRETQYF.

This clonotype was recorded a few times. The rearrangement uses TRBV11-2 and TRBJ1-2; 7 positions match TRBD1. CDR1 SGHAT and CDR2 FQNNGV come from the germline V gene. This CDR3 spans 13 amino acids. The junction had 3 bases not matched to a gene; V was cut back by 2 bases and J by 6 bases. The CDR3 DNA sequence: TGTGCCAGCAGCTTAACAGGGGCTCATGGCTACACCTTC. Protein sequence: CASSLTGAHGYTF. Complete variable domain (other parts from reference TRBV11-2 and TRBJ1-2): EAGVAQSPRYKIIEKRQSVAFWCNPISGHATLYWYQQILGQGPKLLIQFQNNGVVDDSQLPKDRFSAERLKGVDSTLKIQPAKLEDSAVYLCASSLTGAHGYTFGSGTRLTVV.